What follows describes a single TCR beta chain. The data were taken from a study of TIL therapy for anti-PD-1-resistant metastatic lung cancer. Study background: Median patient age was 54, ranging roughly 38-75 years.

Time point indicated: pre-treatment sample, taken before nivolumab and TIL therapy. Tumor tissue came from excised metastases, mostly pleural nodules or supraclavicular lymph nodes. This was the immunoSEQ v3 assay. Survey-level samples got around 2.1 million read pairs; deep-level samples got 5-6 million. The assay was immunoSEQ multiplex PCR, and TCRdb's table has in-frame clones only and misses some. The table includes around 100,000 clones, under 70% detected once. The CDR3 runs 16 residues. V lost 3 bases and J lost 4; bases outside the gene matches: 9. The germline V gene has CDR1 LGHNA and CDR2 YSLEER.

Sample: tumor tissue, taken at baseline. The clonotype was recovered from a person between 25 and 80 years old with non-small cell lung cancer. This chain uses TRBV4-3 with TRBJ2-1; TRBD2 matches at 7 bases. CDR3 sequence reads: CASSQEIAGGYNEQFF. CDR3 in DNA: TGCGCCAGCAGCCAGGAGATAGCGGGTGGGTACAATGAGCAGTTCTTC.